The 29 T cell receptor beta chains below all came from one sample that was sequenced in a study of blood T cell repertoires in COVID-19 (dated by TCRdb to 2020 to 2021). The library was obtained by the immunoSEQ multiplex PCR assay. Not all clones reach the TCRdb copy of this immuneACCESS table, which keeps in-frame sequences only. Checked studies attribute under half of the gap to unresolved V genes and leave the rest unexplained. Within this sample are more than 400,000 clones, with roughly 90% of them counted one time only. The ten largest clones represent 0.65% to 0.9% of the sample. Sample: PBMCs or T cells enriched from blood (not recorded which). These receptors were taken from a young woman who had recovered from COVID-19.

This sequence joins TRBV2 and TRBJ2-5; 8 bases fit TRBD1. Germline CDR1 SNHLY, CDR2 FYNNEI. The V and J ends lost 3 bases and 6 bases, in that order; junction bases with no gene match: 9. The CDR3 runs to 15 residues. CDR3 in DNA: TGTGCCAGCAGTGACAATTCAGGGGGCGCAAAGACCCAGTACTTC. Residues: CASSDNSGGAKTQYF.

In nucleotides, the CDR3 is TGTGCCAGCAGCCCCCCCCAAAGGTGGGGGGAAAGCACAGATACGCAGTATTTT. It specifies CASSPPQRWGESTDTQYF. The V call is TRBV9, the J call TRBJ2-3; possibly TRBD2 for D (6 bases). The length of the CDR3 is 18 residues. The V end lost 4 bases, the J end lost 0 bases, and 21 bases lay between the germline ends. Germline lookup yields CDR1 SGDLS and CDR2 YYNGEE.

The gene calls are TRBV19 and TRBJ2-3; no firm D call. Trimming took off 2 bases at V and 6 bases at J, with 12 bases between the two ends. The CDR3 spans 14 residues. Germline V gives CDR1 LNHDA, CDR2 SQIVND (reference sequence). In DNA form, the CDR3 reads TGTGCCAGTAGTATACTGGCCTCCGGGGATACGCAGTATTTT. This codes for CASSILASGDTQYF.

The chain employs TRBV5-1 and TRBJ2-3; TRBD1 agrees at 7 bases. This CDR3 is built from 15 residues. V dropped 4 bases and J dropped 2; count of bases not matched to a gene: 7. Germline V CDR1 and CDR2: SGHRS, YFSETQ. The CDR3 nucleotides are TGCGCCAGCAGCGACCGACAGGGAACCACAGATACGCAGTATTTT. Residues: CASSDRQGTTDTQYF.

The chain's CDR3 is CASSLLADTGYEQYF. CDR3 coding DNA: TGTGCCAGCAGTTTACTCGCGGACACAGGCTACGAGCAGTACTTC. V gene TRBV27 combines with J gene TRBJ2-7, with a tentative D call TRBD1 (5 bases). Germline assignment: CDR1 MNHEY and CDR2 SMNVEV (reference sequence). V was clipped by 2 bases and J by 3 bases, with 14 bases between them. This CDR3 has 15 amino acids.

This chain links TRBV23-1 with TRBJ1-5; tentative D call: TRBD1 (6 bases). TRBV23-1 qualifies as an ORF whose function is uncertain. There are 15 residues in the CDR3. V gave up 9 bases and J gave up 1 base, with 16 bases separating them. CDR3 coding DNA: TGCGCCAGGGATTCAGGGGACGAGAGCAATCAGCCCCAGCATTTT. Translated: CARDSGDESNQPQHF.

J is TRBJ2-7 and V is TRBV5-1; TRBD2 aligns across 8 bases. Unmatched junction bases numbered 3, after V lost 1 base and J lost 0 bases. The CDR3 loop spans 15 amino acids. Germline V lookup: CDR1 SGHRS, CDR2 YFSETQ. The CDR3 here is CASSLLSGGSYEQYF. CDR3 bases: TGCGCCAGCAGCTTGTTAAGCGGGGGCTCCTACGAGCAGTACTTC.

The CDR3 DNA is TGTGCCAGCAGCTTTCAGGGCTCCTATAATTCACCCCTCCACTTT. It yields the protein CASSFQGSYNSPLHF. V is TRBV13 and J is TRBJ1-6; the D gene is possibly TRBD1 (5 bases). V dropped 3 bases and J dropped 0 bases, with 6 bases sitting between them. CDR3 length: 15 residues. Germline values: CDR1 PRHDT, CDR2 FYEKMQ (reference sequence).

The chain joins TRBV5-4 to TRBJ2-1; TRBD2 matches at 14 bases. The V gene's germline CDR1 is SGHNT and CDR2 YYREEE (reference sequence). The CDR3 loop spans 18 amino acids. Losses at the gene ends were 3 bases for V and 2 bases for J; bases not matched to a gene: 7. In nucleotides, the CDR3 is TGTGCCAGCAGCTCCCCGGGACTAGCGGGGGACCCCTACAATGAGCAGTTCTTC. Its translation: CASSSPGLAGDPYNEQFF. The full variable domain, rest sourced from reference TRBV5-4 and TRBJ2-1, is ETGVTQSPTHLIKTRGQQVTLRCSSQSGHNTVSWYQQALGQGPQFIFQYYREEENGRGNFPPRFSGLQFPNYSSELNVNALELDDSALYLCASSSPGLAGDPYNEQFFGPGTRLTVL.

The gene calls are TRBV19 and TRBJ1-3; D gene unclear. Looked up from germline, CDR1 is LNHDA and CDR2 is SQIVND (reference sequence). The CDR3 length is 11 residues. The V gene lost 5 bases and the J gene lost 8 bases, with 7 bases spanning the gap. The CDR3 reads CASSQVDTIYF. The CDR3 bases are TGTGCCAGTAGTCAGGTGGACACCATATATTTT.

The V and J genes are TRBV12-3 or TRBV12-4 and TRBJ1-1; D unclear. Trimming shortened V by 6 bases and J by 6 bases, and 8 bases separated the two germline ends. The CDR3 consists of 11 residues. The CDR3 region is CASSRRAEAFF. The DNA of the CDR3 is TGTGCCAGCAGCCGGCGGGCTGAAGCTTTCTTT.

This chain joins TRBV5-4 and TRBJ2-5, with TRBD1 matching 7 bases. CDR1 is SGHNT and CDR2 is YYREEE in the germline V gene (reference sequence). The ends lost 0 bases at V and 4 bases at J; junction bases unmatched: 6. This CDR3 spans 15 amino acids. CDR3 nucleotides: TGTGCCAGCAGCTTGGCCCCAGGGGGATCAGAGACCCAGTACTTC. The encoded protein is CASSLAPGGSETQYF.

This clone was seen just once. CDR3 region: CSVEAGGNEQFF. DNA of the CDR3: TGCAGCGTTGAAGCGGGGGGAAATGAGCAGTTCTTC. The V gene is TRBV29-1, the J gene TRBJ2-1; 7 bases line up with TRBD2. CDR3 length: 12 amino acids. Germline-derived CDR1 and CDR2 are SQVTM and ANQGSEA. V shed 1 base and J 7 bases; nucleotides not matched to a gene: 1.

The chain combines TRBV3-1 (or the pseudogene TRBV3-2) with TRBJ2-7, with 13 bases identical to TRBD2. Germline loops: CDR1 LGHDT, CDR2 YNNKEL (reference sequence). The CDR3 spans 16 residues. V lost 5 bases, J lost 5 bases, and 9 bases stayed unmatched. The CDR3 region is CASSWTSGGKLHEQYF. CDR3 DNA: TGTGCCAGCAGCTGGACTAGCGGGGGTAAACTCCACGAGCAGTACTTC.

The V call is TRBV4-1, the J call TRBJ1-2; D is uncertain. The CDR3 totals 15 residues. CDR1 is MGHRA and CDR2 is YSYEKL in the germline V gene. V gave up 0 bases and J gave up 4 bases, with 12 bases separating them. The CDR3 loop is CASSQDTGRGYGYTF. CDR3 bases: TGCGCCAGCAGCCAAGATACGGGCCGGGGCTATGGCTACACCTTC.

The J gene is TRBJ2-7, the V gene TRBV10-3; TRBD2 aligns across 13 bases. Germline loops: CDR1 ENHRY, CDR2 SYGVKD. The CDR3 extends over 21 amino acids. J lost 0 bases, V lost 4 bases, and 18 bases had no gene match. DNA for the CDR3: TGTGCCATCAGTGCTTCGGACAGAGATTGGACTAGCGGGGGTAGCTCCTACGAGCAGTACTTC. It specifies CAISASDRDWTSGGSSYEQYF.

In this sample, this clone turned up once. The chain couples TRBV9 to TRBJ1-2, with TRBD1 matching 8 bases. CDR1 SGDLS and CDR2 YYNGEE come from the germline V gene. Unmatched junction bases numbered 4, after V lost 3 bases and J lost 0 bases. This CDR3 spans 15 amino acids. The CDR3 here is CASSDGTGTNYGYTF. The CDR3 DNA reads TGTGCCAGCAGCGACGGGACAGGTACTAACTATGGCTACACCTTC.

The rearrangement links TRBV11-2 to TRBJ1-4; 8 nucleotides line up with TRBD1. CDR1 is SGHAT and CDR2 is FQNNGV in the germline V gene. The CDR3 is made up of 16 amino acids. The J segment lost 5 bases and the V segment lost 6 bases, leaving 11 bases of the junction unmatched. DNA for the CDR3: TGTGCCAGCAGGCGGACAGGGTCACCCTGGAATGAAAAACTGTTTTTT. Translated: CASRRTGSPWNEKLFF.

This rearrangement joins TRBV7-6 to TRBJ2-7; D is unclear. The germline gives CDR1 SGHVS, CDR2 FNYEAQ. The V and J ends lost 1 base and 7 bases respectively, with 5 bases between them. CDR3 length: 11 residues. CDR3 coding DNA: TGTGCCAGCAGCTTAGGGCGGGAGCAGTACTTC. This gives the protein CASSLGREQYF.

The V call is TRBV19, the J call TRBJ1-1, with 7 bases that match TRBD1. Germline-derived CDR1 and CDR2 are LNHDA and SQIVND (reference sequence). This CDR3 contains 15 residues. Trimming took 5 bases from V and 1 from J; bases not matched to a gene: 7. CDR3: CASSAYRGENTEAFF. The DNA of the CDR3 is TGTGCCAGTAGTGCCTACAGGGGCGAGAACACTGAAGCTTTCTTT. Full variable domain (remainder filled in from reference TRBV19 and TRBJ1-1): DGGITQSPKYLFRKEGQNVTLSCEQNLNHDAMYWYRQDPGQGLRLIYYSQIVNDFQKGDIAEGYSVSREKKESFPLTVTSAQKNPTAFYLCASSAYRGENTEAFFGQGTRLTVV.

This rearrangement joins TRBV30 to TRBJ1-6; D perhaps matches TRBD1 (6 bases). CDR1 is GTSNPN and CDR2 is SVGIG in the germline V gene (reference sequence). Trimming left V 2 bases short and J 4 bases short, with 12 bases between. The CDR3 is 15 residues long. CDR3 loop: CAWSRQATYNSPLHF. DNA for the CDR3: TGTGCCTGGAGTCGACAGGCCACATATAATTCACCCCTCCACTTT.

The gene calls are TRBV5-1 and TRBJ1-2, with 8 bases fitting TRBD1. Germline V gives CDR1 SGHRS, CDR2 YFSETQ. V shed 4 bases and J 4 bases; nucleotides not matched to a gene: 9. The CDR3 has 15 residues. The CDR3 nucleotides are TGCGCCAGCAGCGCAGGGGACAGGCTTTTCTATGGCTACACCTTC. This codes for CASSAGDRLFYGYTF. The full variable domain, in which reference TRBV5-1 and TRBJ1-2 provide the parts outside the CDR3, is KAGVTQTPRYLIKTRGQQVTLSCSPISGHRSVSWYQQTPGQGLQFLFEYFSETQRNKGNFPGRFSGRQFSNSRSEMNVSTLELGDSALYLCASSAGDRLFYGYTFGSGTRLTVV.

V and J are TRBV7-3 and TRBJ1-6; D gene uncertain. Germline V gene lookup returns CDR1 SGHTA and CDR2 FQGTGA. This CDR3 contains 14 residues. Trimming left V 3 bases short and J 6 bases short, with 9 bases between. CDR3 coding DNA: TGTGCCAGCAGCTTGTCAGGCAGTAATTCACCCCTCCACTTT. Amino acids: CASSLSGSNSPLHF.

The chain joins TRBV2 to TRBJ2-5; D gene ambiguous. Germline assignment: CDR1 SNHLY and CDR2 FYNNEI. The length of the CDR3 is 13 residues. The germline V and J ends were trimmed by 7 bases and 1 base, with 10 bases remaining between them. Here the CDR3 DNA reads TGTGCCAGCATTATCGACATCCAAGAGACCCAGTACTTC. The encoded protein is CASIIDIQETQYF.

This clone was seen a single time. The rearrangement links TRBV12-5 to TRBJ1-3; D may be TRBD1 (6 bases). The V end was cut by 2 bases, the J end by 4 bases, with 15 bases between. Germline loops: CDR1 LGHNT, CDR2 FRNRAP. This CDR3 region has 16 residues. As DNA, the CDR3 is TGTGCTAGTGGTTTGATGACAGGACCGAGAGGAAACACCATATATTTT. This translates into CASGLMTGPRGNTIYF.

The chain combines TRBV5-1 with TRBJ1-1; D possibly corresponds to TRBD1 (5 bases). With 0 bases removed from V and 3 bases from J, the gap between germline ends came to 12 bases. Germline loops: CDR1 SGHRS, CDR2 YFSETQ. This CDR3 is built from 15 residues. This CDR3 reads CASSLAAGSHTEAFF. The CDR3, as DNA: TGCGCCAGCAGCTTGGCGGCAGGGTCCCACACTGAAGCTTTCTTT.

This clone has just one count. This chain links TRBV2 with TRBJ2-2, with D possibly matching TRBD2 (6 bases). The length of the CDR3 is 15 residues. Germline loops: CDR1 SNHLY, CDR2 FYNNEI. Trimming took 4 bases from V and 1 from J, leaving 10 bases between them. The CDR3 reads CASSGGLRNTGELFF. CDR3 DNA sequence: TGTGCCAGCAGTGGGGGACTCCGGAACACCGGGGAGCTGTTTTTT.

The chain couples TRBV10-3 to TRBJ1-2; a possible D gene is TRBD1 (6 bases). Germline CDR1 and CDR2: ENHRY and SYGVKD. The CDR3 extends over 15 amino acids. Trimming pared 3 bases from V and 1 base from J, leaving 12 bases between. This CDR3 is CAISDPDSFNYGYTF. CDR3 nucleotide sequence: TGTGCCATCAGTGACCCGGACAGCTTTAACTATGGCTACACCTTC.

With regard to this clone: This clone may be a read error of a much larger clone one base away. This same CDR3 is encoded by further DNA sequences in the sample. DNA for the CDR3: TGTGCCTGGAGTGTAGGGGGCAGATCTAATGAAAAACTGTTTTTT. Encoded protein: CAWSVGGRSNEKLFF. This sequence joins TRBV30 and TRBJ1-4, with 7 bases matching TRBD1. Trimming took 0 bases from V and 3 from J; bases not matched to a gene: 4. In germline, CDR1 is GTSNPN, CDR2 SVGIG (reference sequence). The CDR3 runs to 15 residues.